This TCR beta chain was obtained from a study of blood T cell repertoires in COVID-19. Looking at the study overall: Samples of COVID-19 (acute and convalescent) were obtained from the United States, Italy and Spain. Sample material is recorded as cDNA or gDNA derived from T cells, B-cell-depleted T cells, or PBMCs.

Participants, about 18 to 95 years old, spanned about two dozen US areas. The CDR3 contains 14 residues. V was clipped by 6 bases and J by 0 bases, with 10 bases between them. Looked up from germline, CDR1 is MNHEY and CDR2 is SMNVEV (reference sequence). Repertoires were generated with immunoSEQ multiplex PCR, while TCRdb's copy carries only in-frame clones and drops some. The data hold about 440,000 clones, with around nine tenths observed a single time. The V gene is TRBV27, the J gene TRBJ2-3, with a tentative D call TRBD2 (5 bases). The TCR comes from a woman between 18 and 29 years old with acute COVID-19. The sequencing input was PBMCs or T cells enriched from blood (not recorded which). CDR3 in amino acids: CASRPADSTDTQYF. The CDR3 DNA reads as TGTGCCAGCAGGCCAGCGGATAGCACAGATACGCAGTATTTT.